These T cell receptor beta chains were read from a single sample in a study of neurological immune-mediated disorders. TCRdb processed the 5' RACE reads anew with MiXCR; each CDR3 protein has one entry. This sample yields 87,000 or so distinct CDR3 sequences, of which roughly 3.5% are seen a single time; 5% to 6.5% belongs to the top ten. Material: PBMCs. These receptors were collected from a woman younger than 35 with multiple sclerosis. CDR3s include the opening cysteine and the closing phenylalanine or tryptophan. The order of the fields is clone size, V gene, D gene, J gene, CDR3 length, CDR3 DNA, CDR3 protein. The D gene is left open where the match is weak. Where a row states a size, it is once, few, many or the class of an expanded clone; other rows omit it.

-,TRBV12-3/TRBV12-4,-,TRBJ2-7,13,TGTGCCAGCAGTTTAGTTCGGGGGAACGAGCAGTACTTC,CASSLVRGNEQYF
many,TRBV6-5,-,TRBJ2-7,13,TGTGCCAGCAGCCCCAGCCCCATCTACGAGCAGTACTTC,CASSPSPIYEQYF
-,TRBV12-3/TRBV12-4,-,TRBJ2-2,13,TGTGCCACTAAACCCCGCGGCACCGGGGAGCTGTTTTTT,CATKPRGTGELFF
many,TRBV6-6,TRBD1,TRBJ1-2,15,TGTGCCAGCAGGTACACAAGACAGGGGAACTATGGCTACACCTTC,CASRYTRQGNYGYTF
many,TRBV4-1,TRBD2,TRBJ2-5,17,TGCGCCAGCAGCCAAGATCGGGGGGGCGTGTACCAAGAGACCCAGTACTTC,CASSQDRGGVYQETQYF
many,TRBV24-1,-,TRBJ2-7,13,TGTGCCACCAGTGATTCTAATACCTACGAGCAGTACTTC,CATSDSNTYEQYF
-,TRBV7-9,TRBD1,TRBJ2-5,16,TGTGCCAGCAGCGAATCCGGGACAGGGGGCTGGGAGACCCAGTACTTC,CASSESGTGGWETQYF
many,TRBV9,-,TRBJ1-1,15,TGTGCCAGCAGCGCCCGGGCCGTGATGAACACTGAAGCTTTCTTT,CASSARAVMNTEAFF
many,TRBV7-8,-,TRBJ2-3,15,TGTGCCAGCAGCTTCAGGGACTTTAGCACAGATACGCAGTATTTT,CASSFRDFSTDTQYF
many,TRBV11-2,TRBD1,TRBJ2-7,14,TGTGCCAGCAGCCAAATGGGACAGGACTACGAGCAGTACTTC,CASSQMGQDYEQYF
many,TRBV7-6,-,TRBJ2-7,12,TGTGCCAGCAGCTTCCCTTCCGGAGAGCAGTACTTC,CASSFPSGEQYF
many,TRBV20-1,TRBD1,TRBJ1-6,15,TGCAGTGCTCAGACCCGGGACAGGGTTGATTCACCCCTCCACTTT,CSAQTRDRVDSPLHF
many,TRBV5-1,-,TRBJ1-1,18,TGCGCCAGCAGCCCACACGCGGGGGAGCCTATGTGGAACACTGAAGCTTTCTTT,CASSPHAGEPMWNTEAFF
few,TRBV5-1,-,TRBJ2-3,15,TGCGCCAGCGGGACCAGCGGATCTAGCACAGATACGCAGTATTTT,CASGTSGSSTDTQYF
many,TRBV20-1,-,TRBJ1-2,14,TGCAGTGCTAGAGATCGACAGCAAACCTATGGCTACACCTTC,CSARDRQQTYGYTF
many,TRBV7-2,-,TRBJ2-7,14,TGTGCCAGCAGCTTAGGGGAGGCCCCCTACGAGCAGTACTTC,CASSLGEAPYEQYF
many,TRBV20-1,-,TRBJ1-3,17,TGCAGTGCTAGAGGGGCGGGAGCCATCGGCTCTGGAAACACCATATATTTT,CSARGAGAIGSGNTIYF
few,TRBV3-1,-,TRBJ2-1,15,TGTGCCAGCAGCCAAGAGGTATTAACCTACAATGAGCAGTTCTTC,CASSQEVLTYNEQFF
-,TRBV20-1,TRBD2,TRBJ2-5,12,TGCAGTGCTGGACTAGTTAAAGAGACCCAGTACTTC,CSAGLVKETQYF
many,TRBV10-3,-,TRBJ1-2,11,TGTGCCATCAGTGAGTCGGAGGGCTACACCTTC,CAISESEGYTF
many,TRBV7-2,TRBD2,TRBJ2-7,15,TGTGCCAGCAGCTTAGAAGCGGGAGGGTTCTACGAGCAGTACTTC,CASSLEAGGFYEQYF
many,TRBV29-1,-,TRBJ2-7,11,TGCAGCGTTGTAAGGGGGTCGGAGCAGTACTTC,CSVVRGSEQYF
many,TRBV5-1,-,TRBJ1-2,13,TGCGCCAGCGGCCGGACACCTAACTATGGCTACACCTTC,CASGRTPNYGYTF
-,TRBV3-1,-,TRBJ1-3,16,TGTGCCAGCAGCCCACCCGCGGGGGCCTCTGGAAACACCATATATTTT,CASSPPAGASGNTIYF
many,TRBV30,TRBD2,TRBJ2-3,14,TGTGCCTTGAACGTAGCGGGAGTGATAGATACGCAGTATTTT,CALNVAGVIDTQYF
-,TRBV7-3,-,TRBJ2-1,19,TGTGCCAGCAGCCGCGATCCCCGATTACAGGGAAGCTCCTACAATGAGCAGTTCTTC,CASSRDPRLQGSSYNEQFF
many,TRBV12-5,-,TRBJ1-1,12,TGTGCTAGTGGTTCTACCACTCGTATAGCTTTCTTT,CASGSTTRIAFF
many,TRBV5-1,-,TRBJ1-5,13,TGCGCCAGCCGAACAGACTTAAATCAGCCCCAGCATTTT,CASRTDLNQPQHF
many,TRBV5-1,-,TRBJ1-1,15,TGCGCCAGCAGTGACTACCGGACGGCCGATACTGAAGCTTTCTTT,CASSDYRTADTEAFF
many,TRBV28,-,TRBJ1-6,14,TGTGCCAGCAGTTTCCCAGGGGTTAATTCACCCCTCCACTTT,CASSFPGVNSPLHF
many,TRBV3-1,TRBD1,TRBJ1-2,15,TGTGCCAGCAGCCAAGACCTGGGACAGAACTATGGCTACACCTTC,CASSQDLGQNYGYTF
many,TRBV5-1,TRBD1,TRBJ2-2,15,TGCGCCAGCACCCTGGGACAGGGTAATCCCGGGGAGCTGTTTTTT,CASTLGQGNPGELFF
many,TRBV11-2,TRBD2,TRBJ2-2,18,TGTGCCAGCAGCTTAGAGGTGGCGGGGCCGGGGGGTACCGGGGAGCTGTTTTTT,CASSLEVAGPGGTGELFF
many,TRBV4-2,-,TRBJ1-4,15,TGTGCCAGCAGCCTCGACAGAAGAATTAATGAAAAACTGTTTTTT,CASSLDRRINEKLFF
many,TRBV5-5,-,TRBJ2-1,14,TGTGCCAGCAGCAGGCCTACAGGGTGGGATGAGCAGTTCTTC,CASSRPTGWDEQFF
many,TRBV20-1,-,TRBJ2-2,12,TGCAGTGCTAGAGGGAACACCGGGGAGCTGTTTTTT,CSARGNTGELFF
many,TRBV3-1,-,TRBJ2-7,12,TGTGCCAGCAGCCAAGGCTTCCGCGAGCAGTACTTC,CASSQGFREQYF
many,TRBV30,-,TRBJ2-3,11,TGTGCCTGGAGTGTACCGGATACGCAGTATTTT,CAWSVPDTQYF
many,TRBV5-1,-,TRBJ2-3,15,TGCGCCAGCAGCCCGGACCCTACCAGCACAGATACGCAGTATTTT,CASSPDPTSTDTQYF
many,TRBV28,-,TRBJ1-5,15,TGTGCCAGCAGCCCCCCGACACATGGCAATCAGCCCCAGCATTTT,CASSPPTHGNQPQHF
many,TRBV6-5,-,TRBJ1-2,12,TGTGCCAGCAGCCCCTATGGCTATGGCTACACCTTC,CASSPYGYGYTF
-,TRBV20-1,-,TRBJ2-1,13,TGCAGTGCAGTGGGGAGCTCCTACAATGAGCAGTTCTTC,CSAVGSSYNEQFF
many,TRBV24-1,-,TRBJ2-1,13,TGTGCCACCAGCGGGAGCTTCACCAATGAGCAGTTCTTC,CATSGSFTNEQFF
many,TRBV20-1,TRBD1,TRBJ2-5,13,TGCAGTGCAAATCAGGGGGAGCAAGAGACCCAGTACTTC,CSANQGEQETQYF
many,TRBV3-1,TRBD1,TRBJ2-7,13,TGTGCCAGCAGCCTGGACAGGAGCTACGAGCAGTACTTC,CASSLDRSYEQYF
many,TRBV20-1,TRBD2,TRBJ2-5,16,TGCAGTGCTAGAGATGTAGCGGGAGAATCGAGAGAGACCCAGTACTTC,CSARDVAGESRETQYF
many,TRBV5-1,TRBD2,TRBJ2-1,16,TGCGCCAGCAGCTTGGAATTTAGCGGGAGGGCCAATGAGCAGTTCTTC,CASSLEFSGRANEQFF
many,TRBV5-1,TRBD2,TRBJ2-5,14,TGCGCCAGCAAGATAGCGGGCCTCCAAGAGACCCAGTACTTC,CASKIAGLQETQYF
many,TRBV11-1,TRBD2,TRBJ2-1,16,TGTGCCAGCAGCTTAGGGCCTAGCGGGGGTTCGTATGAGCAGTTCTTC,CASSLGPSGGSYEQFF
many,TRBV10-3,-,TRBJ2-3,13,TGTGCCATCAAGGGCACTAGCACAGATACGCAGTATTTT,CAIKGTSTDTQYF